This T cell receptor beta chain is from a study of CD8 T cells in ankylosing spondylitis. The study, taken as a whole, reports: What seemed typical of ankylosing spondylitis blood was a TCR beta motif built from several highly homologous variants. A subset of motif variants has previously been described in the synovial fluid and blood of reactive arthritis. Matched synovial fluid from ankylosing spondylitis patients was reported to be enriched for disease-linked clones.

Trimming cost V 1 base and J 7 bases, with 14 bases left between them. Germline loops: CDR1 LGHNA, CDR2 YNFKEQ. CDR3 length: 16 amino acids. This clonotype came up a few times. Its target is unknown. Quantitative 5'-RACE with molecular barcodes was used to make the TCR beta libraries. TCRdb re-analysed the 5' RACE reads in MiXCR, keeping a single row per CDR3 protein. The table includes about 840,000 distinct CDR3 sequences, approximately 12% detected once. The chain has TRBV4-2 and TRBJ1-6, with D unresolved. Sequenced: blood, either unsorted or a sorted T cell fraction (not recorded which). The clonotype was recovered from a male donor with ankylosing spondylitis. CDR3 sequence reads: CASSQVPRAGNSPLHF. The CDR3, as DNA: TGTGCCAGCAGCCAAGTCCCCCGGGCCGGAAATTCACCCCTCCACTTT.